The TCR beta chain described here comes from a study of blood T cell repertoires in COVID-19. Study at large: Acute and convalescent COVID-19 samples came from the United States, Italy and Spain. T cells, B-cell-depleted T cells, or PBMCs provided the cDNA or gDNA that served as material.

Seattle patients were enrolled while actively infected and followed longitudinally. The germline gives CDR1 LNHDA, CDR2 SQIVND (reference sequence). V lost 5 bases, J lost 0 bases, and 10 bases lay in between. The CDR3 has 15 amino acids. Per the original data handling: Amplification of reference gene primers was used by the study to estimate nucleated cell counts. The method was immunoSEQ multiplex PCR; TCRdb's version includes in-frame clones alone and lacks a portion of them. Clone size and V and J calls were adopted from that table, with D and trimming inferred from the DNA. The sample gives about 230,000 clones, under 85% of which show up once; 1.3% is in the top ten.

The genes are TRBV19 and TRBJ1-4, with D maybe TRBD1 (5 bases). Sequenced input: peripheral blood. The TCR originated in a woman between 25 and 40 years old with COVID-19, enrolled during active disease. CDR3 amino acids: CASSPRQTTNEKLFF. CDR3 nucleotides: TGTGCCAGTAGTCCCCGACAGACAACTAATGAAAAACTGTTTTTT.